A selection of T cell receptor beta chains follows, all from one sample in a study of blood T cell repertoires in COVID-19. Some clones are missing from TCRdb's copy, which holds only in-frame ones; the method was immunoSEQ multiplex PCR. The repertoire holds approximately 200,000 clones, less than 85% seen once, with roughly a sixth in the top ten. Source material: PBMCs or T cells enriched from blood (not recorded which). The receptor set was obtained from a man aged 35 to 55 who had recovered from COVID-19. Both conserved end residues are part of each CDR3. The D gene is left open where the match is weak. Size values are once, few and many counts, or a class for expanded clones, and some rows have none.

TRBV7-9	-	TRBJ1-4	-	TGTGCCAGCAGCTTAGAAGTACGGGAAAAACTGTTTTTT	CASSLEVREKLFF
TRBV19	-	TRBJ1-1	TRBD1	TGTGCCAGTAGACTCGACAGGGGGCTTGACGCTTTCTTT	CASRLDRGLDAFF
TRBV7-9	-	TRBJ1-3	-	TGTGCCAGCAGCTTAGGCCAACAGGGTCGCACCATATATTTT	CASSLGQQGRTIYF
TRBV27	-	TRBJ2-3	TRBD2	TGTGCCAGCAGTTTTAGGGCTAGCGGAGATACGCAGTATTTT	CASSFRASGDTQYF
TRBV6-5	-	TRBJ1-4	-	TGTGCCAGCAGTTACTCCGGGTCGGATGAAAAACTGTTTTTT	CASSYSGSDEKLFF
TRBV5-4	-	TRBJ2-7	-	TGTGCCAGCAGCCAAAGTGGGAGACTCGACTACGAGCAGTACTTC	CASSQSGRLDYEQYF
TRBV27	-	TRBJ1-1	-	TGTGCCAGCAGTTTGCGGGAGGACACTGAAGCTTTCTTT	CASSLREDTEAFF
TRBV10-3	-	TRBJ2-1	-	TGTGCCATGCGGGACGGGACTCACAATGAGCAGTTCTTC	CAMRDGTHNEQFF
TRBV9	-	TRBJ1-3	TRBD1	TGTGCCAGCAGCGTAAGCACAGGGGCCGACTTCGGCGGCACCATATATTTT	CASSVSTGADFGGTIYF
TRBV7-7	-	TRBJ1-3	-	TGTGCTAGCAGCTTAAGCACCGGAAACACCATATATTTT	CASSLSTGNTIYF
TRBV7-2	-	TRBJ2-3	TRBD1	TGTGCCAGCAGCACTCGGACAGGACCGCAGTATTTT	CASSTRTGPQYF
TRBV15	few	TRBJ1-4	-	TGTGCCACCAGCCTACCGAATGAAAAACTGTTTTTT	CATSLPNEKLFF
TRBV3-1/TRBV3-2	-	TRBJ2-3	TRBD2	TGTGCCAGCAGCTTGAGACTAGCGGGAGCGGCCAGCACAGATACGCAGTATTTT	CASSLRLAGAASTDTQYF
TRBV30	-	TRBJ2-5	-	TGTGCTTCCCGGACTTTGGGGAGTCAAGAGACCCAGTACTTC	CASRTLGSQETQYF
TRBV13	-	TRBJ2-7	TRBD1	TGTGCCAGCAGCGGGGACAGGGATCTCTACGAGCAGTACTTC	CASSGDRDLYEQYF
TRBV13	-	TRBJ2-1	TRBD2	TGTGCCAGCAGCTTAGGAGGCGGGAGGGCTGTCTACAATGAGCAGTTCTTC	CASSLGGGRAVYNEQFF
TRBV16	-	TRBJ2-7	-	TGTGCCAGCAGCCAACATTTTTACGAGCAGTACTTC	CASSQHFYEQYF
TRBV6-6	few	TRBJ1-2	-	TGTGCCAGCAGTTCGACAGTCGGAGCCGGCTACACCTTC	CASSSTVGAGYTF
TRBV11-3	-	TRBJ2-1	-	TGTGCCAGCAGCCCGGGACACAACAATGAGCAGTTCTTC	CASSPGHNNEQFF
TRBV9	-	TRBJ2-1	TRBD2	TGTGCCAGCAGCGTGCAGACTAGCGGTTACTTCAATGAGCAGTTCTTC	CASSVQTSGYFNEQFF
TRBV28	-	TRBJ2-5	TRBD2	TGTGCCAGCAGTTTGACCGATAGCGGGGCCAGAGAGACCCAGTACTTC	CASSLTDSGARETQYF
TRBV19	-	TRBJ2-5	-	TGTGCCAGTAGTCGGTCACAGGTCCGGGAGACCCAGTACTTC	CASSRSQVRETQYF
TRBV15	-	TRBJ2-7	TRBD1	TGTGCCACCAGCAGAGATGCGGGACAGGGGGCGATTGGGGAGTACTTC	CATSRDAGQGAIGEYF
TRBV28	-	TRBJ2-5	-	TGTGCCAGCAGTTCCGGACAGTTACAAGAGACCCAGTACTTC	CASSSGQLQETQYF
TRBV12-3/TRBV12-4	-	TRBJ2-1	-	TGTGCCAGCAGTCTTACAGGGACCTCTGAGCAGTTCTTC	CASSLTGTSEQFF
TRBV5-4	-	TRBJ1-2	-	TGTGCCAGCAGCGCAAGGGGGGGCAACTATGGCTACACCTTC	CASSARGGNYGYTF
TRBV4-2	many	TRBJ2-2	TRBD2	TGTGCCAGCAGCCGAAATAGCGGGGGCACCGGGGAGCTGTTTTTT	CASSRNSGGTGELFF
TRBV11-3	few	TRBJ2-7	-	TGTGCCAGCAGCTTAGGCCACTCAACCTACGAGCAGTACTTC	CASSLGHSTYEQYF
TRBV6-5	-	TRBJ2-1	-	TGTGCCAGCGCGGGGTCAAACTCCTACAATGAGCAGTTCTTC	CASAGSNSYNEQFF
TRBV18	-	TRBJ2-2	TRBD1	TGTGCCAGCTCACCGAAGACAGGGCCGAACACCGGGGAGCTGTTTTTT	CASSPKTGPNTGELFF
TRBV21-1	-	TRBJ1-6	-	TGTGCCAGCAGCAACGATCGGGAGGCTAATTCACCCCTCCACTTT	CASSNDREANSPLHF
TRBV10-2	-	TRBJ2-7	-	TGCGCCAGCAGTTCTCTCTACGAGCAGTACTTC	CASSSLYEQYF
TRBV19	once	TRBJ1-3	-	TGTGCCAGTAGTATGGTAGAGAGCTCTGGAAACACCATATATTTT	CASSMVESSGNTIYF
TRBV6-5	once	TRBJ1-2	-	TGTGCCAGCAGTACCAGGGTTCTCTATGGCTACACCTTC	CASSTRVLYGYTF
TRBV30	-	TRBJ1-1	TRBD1	TGTGCCTACAACAGGGGGCTGAACACTGAAGCTTTCTTT	CAYNRGLNTEAFF
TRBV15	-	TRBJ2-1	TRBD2	TGTGCCACCAGCACACTCGTACCGGGACTAGCGGGAGATATCAATGAGCAGTTCTTC	CATSTLVPGLAGDINEQFF
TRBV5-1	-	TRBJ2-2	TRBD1	TGCGCCAGCAGCCAGCGACAGGGCGCCGGGGAGCTGTTTTTT	CASSQRQGAGELFF
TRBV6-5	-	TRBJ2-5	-	TGTGCCAGCAGTTCGCGGAATGATGCGGAGACCCAGTACTTC	CASSSRNDAETQYF
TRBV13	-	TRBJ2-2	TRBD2	TGTGCCAGCAGCCCGCGGACTAGGAACACCGGGGAGCTGTTTTTT	CASSPRTRNTGELFF
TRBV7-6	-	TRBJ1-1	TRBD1	TGTGCCAGCAGCTTCACAGGGGGCTTTGACACTGAAGCTTTCTTT	CASSFTGGFDTEAFF
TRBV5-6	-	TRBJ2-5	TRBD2	TGTGCCAGCATCAGGGAGGGCGAAGAGACCCAGTACTTC	CASIREGEETQYF
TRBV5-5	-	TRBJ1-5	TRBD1	TGTGCCAGCAGCACCTCGACAGGGGCCAATCAGCCCCAGCATTTT	CASSTSTGANQPQHF